This TCR beta chain was observed in a study of pediatric ulcerative colitis. This CDR3 is built from 15 residues. V dropped 3 bases and J dropped 6; count of bases not matched to a gene: 8. The germline V gene encodes CDR1 SGHRS and CDR2 YFSETQ. One to two pinch biopsies were taken from the rectum during colonoscopy. Method: immunoSEQ multiplex PCR; TCRdb's copy keeps in-frame clones and lacks some. The sample lists 30,000 or so clones; roughly 81% were seen once. This TCR came from a boy aged 5-17 years with mild ulcerative colitis. The gene calls are TRBV5-1 and TRBJ1-1; 10 nucleotides agree with TRBD1. The material sequenced was gut tissue. CDR3 in amino acids: CASSWETGGKPEAFF. CDR3 sequence (DNA): TGCGCCAGCAGCTGGGAGACAGGGGGCAAGCCTGAAGCTTTCTTT.